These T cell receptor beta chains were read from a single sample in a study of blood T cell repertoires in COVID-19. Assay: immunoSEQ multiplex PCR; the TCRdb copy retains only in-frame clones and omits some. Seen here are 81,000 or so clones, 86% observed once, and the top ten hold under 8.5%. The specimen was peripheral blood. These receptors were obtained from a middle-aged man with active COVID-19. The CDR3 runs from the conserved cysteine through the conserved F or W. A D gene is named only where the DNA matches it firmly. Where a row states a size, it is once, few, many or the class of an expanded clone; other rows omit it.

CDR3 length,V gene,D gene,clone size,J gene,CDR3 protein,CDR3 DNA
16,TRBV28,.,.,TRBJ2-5,CASSLWAGREGETQYF,TGTGCCAGCAGTTTATGGGCGGGGCGCGAAGGAGAGACCCAGTACTTC
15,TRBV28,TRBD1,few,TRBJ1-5,CASSKPTGGTQPQHF,TGTGCCAGCAGCAAACCCACAGGGGGCACTCAGCCCCAGCATTTT
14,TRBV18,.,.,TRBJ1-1,CASSSQSQGSEAFF,TGTGCCAGCTCATCACAAAGTCAGGGTTCTGAAGCTTTCTTT
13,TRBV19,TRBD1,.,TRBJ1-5,CAGQGGDNQPQHF,TGTGCCGGACAGGGGGGGGACAATCAGCCCCAGCATTTT
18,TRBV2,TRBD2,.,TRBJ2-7,CASSGRTGLAEIRYEQYF,TGTGCCAGCAGTGGGAGGACCGGGCTAGCGGAGATTCGCTACGAGCAGTACTTC
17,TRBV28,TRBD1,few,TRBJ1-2,CASSRTGTGGALGGYTF,TGTGCCAGCAGTCGCACCGGGACAGGGGGCGCATTGGGTGGCTACACCTTC
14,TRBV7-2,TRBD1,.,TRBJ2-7,CASSLRPGGVEQYF,TGTGCCAGCAGCCTCCGACCAGGGGGAGTCGAGCAGTACTTC
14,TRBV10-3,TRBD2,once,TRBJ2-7,CAIRGLAGAYEQYF,TGTGCCATCAGGGGACTAGCGGGGGCCTACGAGCAGTACTTC
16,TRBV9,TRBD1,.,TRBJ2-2,CASSGRQGSNTGELFF,TGTGCCAGCAGCGGAAGACAGGGATCGAACACCGGGGAGCTGTTTTTT
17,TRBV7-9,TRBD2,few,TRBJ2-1,CASSLGRTSGRTNEQFF,TGTGCCAGCAGCTTAGGCCGGACTAGCGGGAGGACGAATGAGCAGTTCTTC
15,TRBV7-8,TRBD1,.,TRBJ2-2,CASSLEQGGTGELFF,TGTGCCAGCAGCTTAGAACAGGGGGGTACCGGGGAGCTGTTTTTT
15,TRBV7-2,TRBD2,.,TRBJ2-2,CASSFKGRDTGELFF,TGTGCCAGCAGCTTTAAGGGGAGGGACACCGGGGAGCTGTTTTTT
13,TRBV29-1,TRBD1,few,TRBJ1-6,CSVSTGGNSPLHF,TGCAGCGTCTCGACAGGGGGAAATTCACCCCTCCACTTT
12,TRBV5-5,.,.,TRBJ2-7,CASSLQDYEQYF,TGTGCCAGCAGCCTACAGGACTACGAGCAGTACTTC
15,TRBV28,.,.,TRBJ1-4,CASSFRGYQGEKLFF,TGTGCCAGCAGTTTTCGGGGATACCAGGGGGAAAAACTGTTTTTT
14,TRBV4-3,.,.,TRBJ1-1,CASSQVHSNTEAFF,TGCGCCAGCAGCCAAGTCCACTCTAACACTGAAGCTTTCTTT
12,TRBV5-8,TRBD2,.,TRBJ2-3,CASSAGGDTQYF,TGTGCCAGCAGCGCCGGGGGGGATACGCAGTATTTT
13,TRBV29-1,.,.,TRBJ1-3,CSVWYSGDMAIYF,TGCAGCGTTTGGTATTCGGGAGATATGGCCATATATTTT
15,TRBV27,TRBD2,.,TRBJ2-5,CASTPGLADQETQYF,TGTGCCTCTACCCCGGGACTAGCGGACCAAGAGACCCAGTACTTC
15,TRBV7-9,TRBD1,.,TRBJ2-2,CASSLSQGDTGELFF,TGTGCCAGCAGCTTATCGCAGGGGGACACCGGGGAGCTGTTTTTT
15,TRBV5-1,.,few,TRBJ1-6,CASSLGQGADSPLHF,TGCGCCAGCAGCTTGGGTCAGGGTGCGGATTCACCCCTCCACTTT
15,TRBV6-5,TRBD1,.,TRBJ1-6,CASTPGDRNNSPLHF,TGTGCCAGCACCCCCGGGGACAGAAATAATTCACCCCTCCACTTT
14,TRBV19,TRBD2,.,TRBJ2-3,CASSPLGGPDTQYF,TGTGCCAGTAGTCCCCTGGGAGGGCCGGATACGCAGTATTTT
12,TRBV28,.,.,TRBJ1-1,CASSFPHPGAFF,TGTGCCAGCAGTTTCCCCCACCCCGGAGCTTTCTTT
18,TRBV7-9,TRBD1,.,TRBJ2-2,CASSFLNPSGGRTGELFF,TGTGCCAGCAGCTTCCTTAACCCCTCAGGGGGAAGAACCGGGGAGCTGTTTTTT
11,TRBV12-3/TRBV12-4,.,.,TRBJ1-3,CASPSGNTIYF,TGTGCCAGCCCTTCTGGAAACACCATATATTTT
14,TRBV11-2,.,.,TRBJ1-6,CASSWRAGNSPLHF,TGTGCCAGCAGCTGGCGAGCGGGAAATTCACCCCTCCACTTT